The clone carrying this T cell receptor beta chain was found many times. These data come from a study of T cells in Graves' hyperthyroidism and ophthalmopathy. The source material, RNA transcripts, was used to amplify TCR beta CDR3 regions. With the HTBI primer set, the TCR CDR3 went through a first round of RT-PCR. In TCRdb, the multiplex PCR reads were re-called with MiXCR into one record per CDR3 protein. The sample contains 300,000 to 400,000 distinct CDR3 sequences, over 15% of which appear only once. Sequencing used blood. The receptor was derived from a woman in her forties or fifties with Graves' hyperthyroidism.

CDR3 amino acids: CAWRLGPNSPLHF. The CDR3 nucleotides read TGTGCCTGGCGGCTGGGGCCCAATTCACCCCTCCACTTT. This chain joins TRBV30 and TRBJ1-6; possibly TRBD1 for D (5 bases). This CDR3 spans 13 amino acids. Germline CDR1 is GTSNPN and CDR2 is SVGIG (reference sequence). Trimming cost V 5 bases and J 7 bases, with 12 bases left between them.